These 11 T cell receptor beta chains originate from one sample sequenced in a study of blood T cells in healthy people across ages (dated by TCRdb to between 2014 and 2017). Preparation of the library involved 5' RACE. The sequencing machine was an Illumina HiSeq 2500. A second about 6 to 11 cycle PCR used a sample-barcoded 5' primer and a J-beta primer mix. TCRdb ran its own pipeline on the public reads, namely fastp trimming at Q25 and MiXCR clone calling, and kept in-frame beta chains. Under each unique CDR3 protein, matching rows form one entry showing the most common genes and DNA. The sample contains under 1,100,000 distinct CDR3 sequences, approximately 26% of them found a single time. The ten most abundant clones make up approximately 0.75% of the sample. These data were likewise used in another study, on T cells of mothers and their children.

Sequencing used blood. The receptors here all came from a girl aged 2 to 10 in good health.

This clonotype has a handful of counts. The rearrangement links TRBV29-1 to TRBJ2-1; D gene unclear. V lost 8 bases, J lost 3 bases, and 14 bases lay in between. The CDR3 extends over 13 amino acids. Germline loops: CDR1 SQVTM, CDR2 ANQGSEA. CDR3 DNA: TGCAGCTTGTCGAGACCTGGCTACAATGAGCAGTTCTTC. Protein product: CSLSRPGYNEQFF.

The gene calls are TRBV6-2 or TRBV6-3 and TRBJ1-1; D ambiguous. The CDR3 is 11 residues long. CDR1 and CDR2 from the germline V gene are MNHEY and SVGEGT. The germline V and J ends were trimmed by 2 bases and 10 bases, with 8 bases remaining between them. The CDR3: CASSYGWGAFF. The CDR3 nucleotides are TGTGCCAGCAGTTACGGGTGGGGAGCTTTCTTT.

The V call is TRBV19, the J call TRBJ2-5; D call uncertain. The DNA end is a closer match to TRBJ2-1, so the J assignment may be wrong. Germline V gives CDR1 LNHDA, CDR2 SQIVND (reference sequence). This CDR3 has 14 amino acids. CDR3 region: CASSMELVPHEQFF. As DNA, the CDR3 is TGTGCCAGTAGTATGGAATTAGTCCCCCATGAGCAGTTCTTC.

Only a few counts were recorded for this clonotype. This chain's CDR3 is CSAKGGLAGEGFEQYF. CDR3 DNA sequence: TGCAGCGCTAAGGGTGGACTAGCGGGTGAAGGGTTCGAGCAGTACTTC. This chain joins TRBV29-1 and TRBJ2-5, with TRBD2 identical over 11 bases. The J call may be mistaken, given a closer DNA end match to TRBJ2-7. This CDR3 is built from 16 residues. The germline V gene encodes CDR1 SQVTM and CDR2 ANQGSEA.

This clonotype was recorded a few times. The genes are TRBV7-9 and TRBJ1-1; no clear D gene. This CDR3 is 13 amino acids long. From germline, CDR1 is SEHNR and CDR2 FQNEAQ (reference sequence). V lost 3 bases to trimming and J lost 4 bases, with 9 bases between them. CDR3 in amino acids: CASSFPGITEAFF. The CDR3 coding sequence is TGTGCCAGCAGCTTCCCGGGTATCACTGAAGCTTTCTTT.

V is TRBV12-3 or TRBV12-4 and J is TRBJ1-5; 7 bases are shared with TRBD1. This CDR3 contains 14 residues. V lost 2 bases and J lost 9; bases outside the gene matches: 7. CDR3 nucleotide sequence: TGTGCCAGCAGTTTACAAGGGGGCCTGGGGCCCCAGCATTTT. Its protein product is CASSLQGGLGPQHF.

J is TRBJ1-4 and V is TRBV6-5; the D gene is possibly TRBD1 (5 bases). This CDR3 region has 14 residues. The germline gives CDR1 MNHEY, CDR2 SVGAGI. The V gene lost 5 bases and the J gene lost 5 bases, with 12 bases spanning the gap. CDR3 sequence (DNA): TGTGCCAGCAGTGTGGGACGGAAGAATGAAAAACTGTTTTTT. Translating it yields CASSVGRKNEKLFF.

The gene calls are TRBV7-8 and TRBJ1-1; the match to TRBD1 covers 7 bases. Germline V lookup: CDR1 SGHVS, CDR2 FQNEAQ. This CDR3 contains 15 residues. The V and J ends lost 4 bases and 4 bases, in that order; junction bases with no gene match: 9. The DNA of the CDR3 is TGTGCCAGCAGCTACTCAGGGGGGGGTTTCACTGAAGCTTTCTTT. Residues: CASSYSGGGFTEAFF.

V and J are TRBV5-6 and TRBJ2-6; D may correspond to TRBD1 or TRBD2 (5 bases each). This CDR3 region has 17 residues. Germline CDR1 SGHDT, CDR2 YYEEEE. V dropped 7 bases and J dropped 0 bases, with 17 bases sitting between them. The CDR3 sequence is CASQGTLAHSGANVLTF. For the CDR3, the DNA is TGTGCCAGCCAAGGGACGTTGGCACACTCTGGGGCCAACGTCCTGACTTTC.

This clonotype was recorded a few times. This rearrangement joins TRBV24-1 to TRBJ2-3; TRBD1 matches at 9 bases. The junction had 22 bases not matched to a gene; V was cut back by 4 bases and J by 3 bases. Germline V gene lookup returns CDR1 KGHDR and CDR2 SFDVKD. The length of the CDR3 is 21 residues. The DNA of the CDR3 is TGTGCCACCAGTGACATAATAACCGGGACAGGGTCTTATTGGGAGACAGATACGCAGTATTTT. This sequence encodes CATSDIITGTGSYWETDTQYF.

This clonotype was found a few times. This chain connects TRBV6-5 to TRBJ1-2, with D hard to call. The CDR3 is made up of 13 amino acids. Trimming cost V 5 bases and J 4 bases, with 11 bases left between them. The germline gives CDR1 MNHEY, CDR2 SVGAGI. The CDR3 reads CASSKYTFYGYTF. The CDR3 DNA follows: TGTGCCAGCAGTAAATATACCTTCTATGGCTACACCTTC.